This T cell receptor beta chain was sequenced for a study of CD8 T cells in Susac syndrome. The RNA input was roughly 0.45 to 1 ug, and it was reverse transcribed with random hexamers. With immunoSEQ multiplex PCR, TCR beta CDR3 was amplified across 54 Vbeta and 13 Jbeta. TCRdb reanalysed the immunoSEQ multiplex PCR reads using MiXCR and keeps one entry per CDR3 protein. This sample has about 250,000 distinct CDR3 sequences, with around 93% found just once. Treatment-naive patients with stable or active relapsing-remitting disease were the multiple sclerosis controls. It was negative isolation that provided the CD8+ and CD4+ T cells, whereas TEMRA cells were enriched by FACS. This clonotype was picked up one time. What it recognizes is unknown. The study, taken as a whole, reports: The authors acknowledged that their TCR sequencing and HLA analysis involved a relatively small number of individuals.

The source of this sequence is a human donor with multiple sclerosis. Input material: CD4+ T cells from PBMCs.

The DNA for the CDR3 is TGTGCCAGCAGTCCCGGACGTAGCTCCTACGAGCAGTACGTC. This encodes CASSPGRSSYEQYV. This chain connects TRBV12-3 or TRBV12-4 to TRBJ2-7; D not resolved. V was trimmed by 5 bases and J by 0 bases, leaving 11 bases between them. CDR3 length: 14 amino acids.